A selection of T cell receptor beta chains follows, all from one sample in a study of identical twins. TCRdb analysed the 5' RACE reads with MiXCR anew, one entry per CDR3 protein. This table holds about 330,000 distinct CDR3 sequences, 9% to 15% found once. The data were also submitted as part of a second study, on yellow fever vaccine responses in identical twins.

Specimen: CD8+ T cells sorted from blood. The source of these receptors is a woman aged 18-29 years in good health. The CDR3 runs from the conserved cysteine through the conserved F or W. D genes are given only for firm matches. Expanded clones get a size class; other rows say once, few or many, or leave the size out.

.,TRBV20-1,TRBJ2-2,.,CSARGPLANTGELFF,TGCAGTGCTAGAGGGCCTTTAGCGAACACCGGGGAGCTGTTTTTT
TRBD2,TRBV27,TRBJ2-3,.,CASSTASGGAEDTQYF,TGTGCCAGCAGTACCGCTAGCGGGGGGGCCGAAGATACGCAGTATTTT
.,TRBV5-1,TRBJ2-3,.,CASSSDPGADTQYF,TGCGCCAGCAGCTCGGACCCGGGGGCGGATACGCAGTATTTT
.,TRBV28,TRBJ2-4,.,CASSLGQLQYF,TGTGCCAGCAGTTTAGGGCAGCTTCAGTACTTC
.,TRBV28,TRBJ2-2,few,CASSLRRGTGELFF,TGTGCCAGCAGTTTAAGACGGGGGACCGGGGAGCTGTTTTTT
TRBD2,TRBV4-1,TRBJ2-1,few,CASSQESGGALNEQFF,TGCGCCAGCAGCCAAGAGAGCGGGGGGGCCCTCAATGAGCAGTTCTTC
.,TRBV12-3/TRBV12-4,TRBJ1-2,many,CASSPQGSPNYGYTF,TGTGCCAGCAGCCCACAGGGATCGCCTAACTATGGCTACACCTTC
.,TRBV20-1,TRBJ2-1,few,CSTESYNEQFF,TGCAGTACAGAATCCTACAATGAGCAGTTCTTC
.,TRBV20-1,TRBJ2-7,.,CSARGTSGFYEQYF,TGCAGTGCTAGGGGGACGTCGGGCTTCTACGAGCAGTACTTC
.,TRBV6-1,TRBJ1-1,few,CASSTPGRAVEAFF,TGTGCCAGCAGTACCCCGGGTCGGGCTGTTGAAGCTTTCTTT
.,TRBV4-1,TRBJ1-2,few,CASSQVQGVGYGYTF,TGCGCCAGCAGCCAAGTGCAGGGCGTTGGCTATGGCTACACCTTC
.,TRBV7-9,TRBJ2-3,.,CASSLGGSIDTQYF,TGTGCCAGCAGCTTAGGTGGCAGCATAGATACGCAGTATTTT
.,TRBV2,TRBJ2-2,few,CASRELGGRNTGELFF,TGTGCCAGCAGGGAACTAGGGGGTCGGAACACCGGGGAGCTGTTTTTT
.,TRBV7-9,TRBJ2-3,.,CASSLVSWGTDTQYF,TGTGCCAGCAGCTTAGTATCTTGGGGCACAGATACGCAGTATTTT
TRBD2,TRBV10-3,TRBJ2-7,few,CAISESAGGPYEQYF,TGTGCCATCAGTGAGTCAGCGGGAGGGCCCTACGAGCAGTACTTC
TRBD1,TRBV28,TRBJ2-7,few,CASSLTGLGSEQYF,TGTGCCAGCAGTTTGACAGGGCTAGGCAGCGAGCAGTACTTC
.,TRBV24-1,TRBJ1-2,few,CATSRAGGYGYTF,TGTGCCACCAGTCGGGCCGGGGGCTATGGCTACACCTTC
.,TRBV9,TRBJ2-2,.,CASSASTGELFF,TGTGCCAGCAGCGCGAGCACCGGGGAGCTGTTTTTT
TRBD2,TRBV24-1,TRBJ2-1,.,CATSDPGTSGSANEQFF,TGTGCCACCAGTGATCCCGGGACTAGCGGGTCTGCCAATGAGCAGTTCTTC
.,TRBV7-2,TRBJ2-5,few,CASSPRGFNEETQYF,TGTGCCAGCAGTCCCAGGGGTTTTAATGAAGAGACCCAGTACTTC
.,TRBV7-3,TRBJ2-1,few,CASSLRRDFNDEQFF,TGTGCCAGCAGCTTGCGACGGGACTTTAACGATGAGCAGTTCTTC
TRBD1,TRBV7-9,TRBJ2-7,many,CASSFKDRGRAYEQYF,TGTGCCAGCAGCTTTAAGGACAGGGGAAGGGCCTACGAGCAGTACTTC
.,TRBV14,TRBJ2-5,few,CASSQERVWPLQETQYF,TGTGCCAGCAGCCAAGAGAGGGTTTGGCCCTTACAAGAGACCCAGTACTTC
.,TRBV29-1,TRBJ2-3,many,CSVAALDAPRADTQYF,TGCAGCGTTGCCGCATTAGATGCGCCCAGGGCAGATACGCAGTATTTT
TRBD2,TRBV6-1,TRBJ2-5,few,CASTLSGGIQETQYF,TGTGCCAGCACCCTTAGCGGGGGGATCCAAGAGACCCAGTACTTC
TRBD2,TRBV24-1,TRBJ2-3,.,CATSDFGGGPHSDTQYF,TGTGCCACCAGTGATTTTGGGGGAGGGCCGCATTCAGATACGCAGTATTTT
TRBD2,TRBV20-1,TRBJ2-7,few,CSARVSSGRGEGYEQYF,TGCAGTGCTAGAGTCTCGAGCGGGAGGGGCGAGGGGTACGAGCAGTACTTC
.,TRBV7-8,TRBJ2-5,.,CASSLALSPETQYF,TGTGCCAGCAGCTTAGCGCTTAGCCCAGAGACCCAGTACTTC
.,TRBV20-1,TRBJ1-5,few,CSAPFGAGGGPQHF,TGCAGTGCCCCCTTTGGGGCAGGCGGCGGGCCCCAGCATTTT
.,TRBV29-1,TRBJ1-2,.,CSVEGDIRAYGYTF,TGCAGCGTTGAAGGTGACATTCGGGCCTATGGCTACACCTTC
TRBD2,TRBV12-3/TRBV12-4,TRBJ2-7,many,CASSGDVAGDSYEQYF,TGTGCCAGCAGTGGTGATGTCGCGGGAGATTCCTACGAGCAGTACTTC
TRBD2,TRBV29-1,TRBJ2-3,.,CSVEGLAGSASTDTQYF,TGCAGCGTTGAAGGACTAGCGGGTTCCGCTAGCACAGATACGCAGTATTTT
TRBD2,TRBV4-1,TRBJ2-7,many,CASSQDTLAGYEQYF,TGCGCCAGCAGCCAAGATACACTAGCGGGGTACGAGCAGTACTTC
TRBD2,TRBV27,TRBJ2-7,.,CASSPGTSATYEQYF,TGTGCCAGCAGTCCCGGGACTAGCGCGACCTACGAGCAGTACTTC
.,TRBV5-1,TRBJ1-4,.,CASSALGRVDEKLFF,TGCGCCAGCAGCGCCCTTGGGAGGGTGGACGAAAAACTGTTTTTT
.,TRBV2,TRBJ2-1,.,CASSPGQGSSGEQFF,TGTGCCAGCAGCCCCGGGCAGGGATCCTCCGGTGAGCAGTTCTTC
.,TRBV2,TRBJ1-2,few,CASTEGPASYGYTF,TGTGCCAGCACCGAAGGGCCGGCTAGCTATGGCTACACCTTC
TRBD2,TRBV3-1,TRBJ2-3,few,CASRMTGGPDTQYF,TGTGCCAGCAGGATGACGGGAGGGCCAGATACGCAGTATTTT
TRBD2,TRBV25-1,TRBJ2-1,many,CASTESSFLAGNEQFF,TGTGCCAGCACAGAGAGCTCGTTCTTAGCGGGCAATGAGCAGTTCTTC
TRBD1,TRBV7-3,TRBJ1-1,.,CASSLRDRGLSTAANTEAFF,TGTGCCAGCAGCTTAAGGGACAGGGGGCTATCTACAGCGGCGAACACTGAAGCTTTCTTT
.,TRBV12-3/TRBV12-4,TRBJ2-5,.,CASRMSAGAQETQYF,TGTGCCAGCAGGATGTCCGCGGGGGCGCAAGAGACCCAGTACTTC
.,TRBV20-1,TRBJ2-7,once,CSASFRDKTYEQYF,TGCAGTGCTAGTTTTCGGGACAAGACCTACGAGCAGTACTTC
.,TRBV2,TRBJ2-7,.,CASKDSNRYEQYF,TGTGCCAGCAAGGACTCTAATAGGTACGAGCAGTACTTC
.,TRBV20-1,TRBJ2-1,.,CSAEAQVDEQFF,TGCAGTGCTGAGGCTCAGGTGGATGAGCAGTTCTTC
.,TRBV12-3/TRBV12-4,TRBJ2-2,.,CATLGGTGELFF,TGTGCCACCCTAGGGGGCACCGGGGAGCTGTTTTTT
.,TRBV5-1,TRBJ1-2,many,CASSLVANYGYTF,TGCGCCAGCAGCTTGGTGGCTAACTATGGCTACACCTTC